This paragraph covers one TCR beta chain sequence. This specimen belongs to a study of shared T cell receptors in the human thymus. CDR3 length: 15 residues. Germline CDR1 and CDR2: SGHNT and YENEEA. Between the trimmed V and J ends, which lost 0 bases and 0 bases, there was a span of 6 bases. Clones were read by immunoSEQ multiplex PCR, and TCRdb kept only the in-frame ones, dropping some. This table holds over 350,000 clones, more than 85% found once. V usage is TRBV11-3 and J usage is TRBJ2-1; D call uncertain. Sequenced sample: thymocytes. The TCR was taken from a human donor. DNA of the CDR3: TGTGCCAGCAGCTTAGAGGGAAGCTCCTACAATGAGCAGTTCTTC. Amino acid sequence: CASSLEGSSYNEQFF.